The 24 T cell receptor beta chains below all came from one sample that was sequenced in a study of blood T cell repertoires in COVID-19. Libraries were prepared by immunoSEQ multiplex PCR; TCRdb keeps only in-frame clonotypes and omits some of them. This table has over 30,000 clones, about 90% appearing once. The source material was peripheral blood. The receptors originated from a woman between 65 and 79 years old with active COVID-19.

This clone was found a few times. This rearrangement joins TRBV29-1 to TRBJ1-2; no clear D. Germline CDR1 SQVTM, CDR2 ANQGSEA. V lost 6 bases and J 4 bases, leaving 12 bases between the germline ends. CDR3 length: 12 residues. CDR3 nucleotides: TGCAGCGTCTTTAATTTCGTCTATGGCTACACCTTC. Protein product: CSVFNFVYGYTF.

The chain combines TRBV13 with TRBJ1-1; D not resolved. Germline V gene data show CDR1 as PRHDT and CDR2 as FYEKMQ (reference sequence). This CDR3 is built from 16 residues. V shed 0 bases and J shed 5 bases, with 16 bases lying between them. The CDR3 DNA reads as TGTGCCAGCAGCTTAGGGTTTGGGCTACGCGGGACTGAAGCTTTCTTT. Amino acids: CASSLGFGLRGTEAFF.

The rearrangement uses TRBV12-3 or TRBV12-4 and TRBJ2-1; TRBD1 matches at 7 bases. The CDR3 is 13 residues long. The trim removed 3 bases at V and 10 bases at J, leaving 6 bases unmatched. DNA of the CDR3: TGTGCCAGCAGTTTTGAGGGGGCGAGGGAGCAGTTCTTC. Amino acid sequence: CASSFEGAREQFF.

This clone was seen once. The chain links TRBV5-8 to TRBJ2-3; D uncertain. The CDR3 is 12 residues long. The germline CDR1 and CDR2 sequences are SGHTS and YDEGEE. V was shortened by 0 bases and J by 4 bases, with 3 bases between the two germline ends. The chain's CDR3 is CASSLDSDTQYF. CDR3 nucleotide sequence: TGTGCCAGCAGCTTGGACTCAGATACGCAGTATTTT.

The V gene is TRBV30, the J gene TRBJ2-3; 10 bases are a match to TRBD2. Germline V CDR1 and CDR2: GTSNPN, SVGIG (reference sequence). With V trimmed by 0 bases and J by 1 base, 4 bases remained unmatched. This CDR3 region has 16 residues. For the CDR3, the DNA is TGTGCCTGGAGTGTAGGTCTAGCGGGGGGCACAGATACGCAGTATTTT. Translated, it gives CAWSVGLAGGTDTQYF.

The table lists this clone with a few counts. CDR3 DNA sequence: TGCGCCAGCAGCCAAGAAGGACAGGGGCCCTACGAGCAGTACTTC. This gives the protein CASSQEGQGPYEQYF. The chain joins TRBV4-1 to TRBJ2-7; 9 nucleotides line up with TRBD1. The CDR3 is 15 residues long. Germline CDR1 is MGHRA and CDR2 is YSYEKL. J gave up 2 bases and V 0 bases, and 2 bases lay outside the gene matches.

The V gene is TRBV20-1, the J gene TRBJ1-5; D call uncertain. Trimming removed 3 bases from V and 0 bases from J, with 9 bases in between. The CDR3 runs 14 residues. The germline CDR1 and CDR2 sequences are DFQATT and SNEGSKA (reference sequence). The CDR3 DNA sequence: TGCAGTGCTAGTGAGGGAGGTAGCAATCAGCCCCAGCATTTT. The encoded protein is CSASEGGSNQPQHF.

This chain links TRBV5-6 with TRBJ1-5; D is undetermined. Germline V gene sequence: CDR1 SGHDT, CDR2 YYEEEE. CDR3 length equals 15 residues. The V and J ends lost 4 bases and 4 bases respectively, with 15 bases between them. CDR3 in amino acids: CASSIRTGYNQPQHF. For the CDR3, the DNA is TGTGCCAGCAGCATCCGGACGGGATATAATCAGCCCCAGCATTTT. Filled out from reference TRBV5-6 and TRBJ1-5, the complete variable domain reads DAGVTQSPTHLIKTRGQQVTLRCSPKSGHDTVSWYQQALGQGPQFIFQYYEEEERQRGNFPDRFSGHQFPNYSSELNVNALLLGDSALYLCASSIRTGYNQPQHFGDGTRLSIL.

The chain combines TRBV3-1 (or the pseudogene TRBV3-2) with TRBJ1-1; possibly TRBD1 for D (6 bases). The CDR3 extends over 14 amino acids. CDR1 LGHDT and CDR2 YNNKEL come from the germline V gene (reference sequence). The V and J ends lost 1 base and 5 bases respectively, with 11 bases between them. CDR3 DNA: TGTGCCAGCAGCCAAGGGGGGCTGGAGACTGAAGCTTTCTTT. Protein product: CASSQGGLETEAFF.

The chain joins TRBV2 to TRBJ2-5; 14 nucleotides line up with TRBD2. V shed 6 bases and J 4 bases; nucleotides not matched to a gene: 1. CDR3 length: 14 residues. Germline loops: CDR1 SNHLY, CDR2 FYNNEI. CDR3 region: CASRGTSGGETQYF. In DNA form, the CDR3 reads TGTGCCAGCAGAGGGACTAGCGGGGGAGAGACCCAGTACTTC.

This clone occurred a few times. V gene TRBV24-1 combines with J gene TRBJ1-5; D gene unclear. V dropped 5 bases and J dropped 3 bases, with 4 bases sitting between them. The CDR3 contains 12 residues. Germline lookup yields CDR1 KGHDR and CDR2 SFDVKD. CDR3 amino acids: CATSGLNQPQHF. Written as DNA, the CDR3 is TGTGCCACCAGTGGTCTCAATCAGCCCCAGCATTTT.

The J gene is TRBJ2-7, the V gene TRBV7-2; maybe TRBD2 (6 bases). Germline CDR1 SGHTA, CDR2 FQGNSA. Deletions cut 5 bases from V and 3 bases from J, with 17 bases between. The CDR3 is 15 residues long. CDR3 sequence (DNA): TGTGCCAGCAGCCTGACCGGGACGGGACTCTACGAGCAGTACTTC. Translation gives CASSLTGTGLYEQYF.

The J gene is TRBJ1-2, the V gene TRBV5-4, with a weak D call TRBD1 (6 bases). The germline V gene has CDR1 SGHNT and CDR2 YYREEE (reference sequence). The CDR3 length is 13 residues. Trimming removed 4 bases at V and 1 base at J, with 8 bases between. The CDR3 loop is CASSPQGNYGYTF. DNA of the CDR3: TGTGCCAGCAGCCCACAGGGTAACTATGGCTACACCTTC.

This clone was seen just once. This chain joins TRBV7-2 and TRBJ2-2; TRBD2 aligns across 10 bases. The CDR3 runs 13 residues. The junction had 6 bases not matched to a gene; V was cut back by 11 bases and J by 6 bases. Germline V gene sequence: CDR1 SGHTA, CDR2 FQGNSA. The DNA for the CDR3 is TGTGCCTCAAAGCGGGGGGGCTCCGGGGAGCTGTTTTTT. This sequence encodes CASKRGGSGELFF.

The chain uses TRBV18 and TRBJ1-4; a possible D gene is TRBD1 (6 bases). This CDR3 region has 15 residues. Germline V lookup: CDR1 KGHSH, CDR2 LQKENI. V gave up 1 base and J gave up 7 bases, with 13 bases separating them. The DNA for the CDR3 is TGTGCCAGCTCACCACGGCAGGCCAGGGGTGAAAAACTGTTTTTT. It yields the protein CASSPRQARGEKLFF.

This chain links TRBV6-5 with TRBJ1-1; 7 positions match TRBD1. The V gene end was trimmed by 1 base and the J gene end by 1 base; junction bases not matched to a gene: 6. The V gene's germline CDR1 is MNHEY and CDR2 SVGAGI. The CDR3 loop spans 16 amino acids. The CDR3 DNA follows: TGTGCCAGCAGTTACTTGACCGGGACAGCGAACACTGAAGCTTTCTTT. Residues: CASSYLTGTANTEAFF.

The chain is built from TRBV3-1 (or the pseudogene TRBV3-2) and TRBJ1-5; D not resolved. Trimming removed 2 bases from V and 0 bases from J, with 5 bases in between. The germline V gene encodes CDR1 LGHDT and CDR2 YNNKEL (reference sequence). The length of the CDR3 is 14 residues. This CDR3 reads CASSQQNSNQPQHF. The DNA of the CDR3 is TGTGCCAGCAGCCAACAGAATAGCAATCAGCCCCAGCATTTT.

The V call is TRBV9, the J call TRBJ2-3; maybe TRBD2 (6 bases). V was clipped by 4 bases and J by 2 bases, with 14 bases between them. The CDR3 runs to 15 residues. CDR1 and CDR2 (germline): SGDLS, YYNGEE. CDR3 sequence (DNA): TGTGCCAGCAGCCCAGGGACTGTGAACACAGATACGCAGTATTTT. This codes for CASSPGTVNTDTQYF. Full variable domain (rest looked up from reference TRBV9 and TRBJ2-3): DSGVTQTPKHLITATGQRVTLRCSPRSGDLSVYWYQQSLDQGLQFLIQYYNGEERAKGNILERFSAQQFPDLHSELNLSSLELGDSALYFCASSPGTVNTDTQYFGPGTRLTVL.

In nucleotides, the CDR3 is TGTGCCAGCAAATGGGACAGCTATAATTCACCCCTCCACTTT. Protein: CASKWDSYNSPLHF. This chain uses TRBV2 with TRBJ1-6; 7 nucleotides agree with TRBD1. The CDR3 runs 14 residues. Losses at the gene ends were 7 bases for V and 3 bases for J; bases not matched to a gene: 3. Looked up from germline, CDR1 is SNHLY and CDR2 is FYNNEI.

The chain couples TRBV7-9 to TRBJ1-4, with TRBD1 identical over 8 bases. The CDR3 is made up of 17 amino acids. V lost 5 bases to trimming and J lost 0 bases; unmatched junction nucleotides: 8. CDR1 and CDR2 from the germline V gene are SEHNR and FQNEAQ (reference sequence). The chain's CDR3 is CASSRTGLGPTNEKLFF. The CDR3 DNA follows: TGTGCCAGCAGCCGGACAGGGTTGGGACCAACTAATGAAAAACTGTTTTTT.

This clone was observed a single time. V usage is TRBV6-5 and J usage is TRBJ1-1, with a tentative D call TRBD1 (5 bases). Germline lookup yields CDR1 MNHEY and CDR2 SVGAGI. Trimming cost V 7 bases and J 1 base, with 16 bases left between them. The CDR3 has 15 amino acids. CDR3: CASKLGGGPNTEAFF. CDR3 nucleotides: TGTGCCAGCAAACTTGGGGGGGGACCGAACACTGAAGCTTTCTTT.

This chain connects TRBV7-2 to TRBJ2-2, with D possibly TRBD2 on 6 matching bases. Per the germline V gene, CDR1 is SGHTA and CDR2 is FQGNSA. The ends were cut back, 10 bases at V and 6 bases at J, with 21 bases in the middle. The length of the CDR3 is 15 residues. The CDR3 loop reads CATRRRGSTSGELFF. The CDR3 bases are TGTGCCACCCGTCGGCGGGGATCAACGTCCGGGGAGCTGTTTTTT.

Note on this clone: The junction shows a germline mismatch at one end, possibly a read error. The chain links TRBV5-1 to TRBJ2-5; 8 bases fit TRBD2. Germline V gene lookup returns CDR1 SGHRS and CDR2 YFSETQ. The CDR3 covers 15 residues. The CDR3, as DNA: TGCGCCCGCAGTCCGGGGGCGGGGGGCCCACCGACCCAGTACTTC. This translates into CARSPGAGGPPTQYF.

This clone was counted only a few times. The chain recombines TRBV20-1 with TRBJ2-1; weak D call: TRBD2 (5 bases). Per germline, CDR1 DFQATT and CDR2 SNEGSKA (reference sequence). Between the trimmed V and J ends, which lost 3 bases and 1 base, there was a span of 10 bases. This CDR3 contains 14 residues. The DNA for the CDR3 is TGCAGTGCTAGTTTCGAGGGATCCTACAATGAGCAGTTCTTC. The encoded protein is CSASFEGSYNEQFF.